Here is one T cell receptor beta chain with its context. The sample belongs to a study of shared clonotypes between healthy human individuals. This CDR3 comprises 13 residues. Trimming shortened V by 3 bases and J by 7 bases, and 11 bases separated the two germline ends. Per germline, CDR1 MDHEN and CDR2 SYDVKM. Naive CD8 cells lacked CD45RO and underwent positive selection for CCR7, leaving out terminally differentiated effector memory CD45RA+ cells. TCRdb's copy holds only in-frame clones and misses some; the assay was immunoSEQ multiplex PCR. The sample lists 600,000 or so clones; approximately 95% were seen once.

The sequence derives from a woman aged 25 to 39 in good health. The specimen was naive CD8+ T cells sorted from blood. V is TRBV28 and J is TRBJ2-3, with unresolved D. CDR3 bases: TGTGCCAGCAGTTTGAGCCTCACGTATACGCAGTATTTT. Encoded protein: CASSLSLTYTQYF. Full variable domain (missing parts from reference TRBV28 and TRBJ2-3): DVKVTQSSRYLVKRTGEKVFLECVQDMDHENMFWYRQDPGLGLRLIYFSYDVKMKEKGDIPEGYSVSREKKERFSLILESASTNQTSMYLCASSLSLTYTQYFGPGTRLTVL.